The 12 T cell receptor beta chains below come from one sample, sequenced in a study of monozygotic twins with inflammatory bowel disease. TCRdb reprocessed the 5' RACE reads, with one entry per CDR3 protein and no DNA. This sample contains about 140,000 distinct CDR3 sequences. Source material: blood. These receptors were collected from a human donor with ulcerative colitis or Crohn's disease, or a healthy co-twin of an affected twin (not recorded which).

V is TRBV10-3 and J is TRBJ1-5; the D call from TCRdb, TRBD1, cannot be confirmed without DNA. Germline V gene data show CDR1 as ENHRY and CDR2 as SYGVKD. This CDR3 contains 14 residues. CDR3 amino acids: CATRGGEGNQPQHF.

This chain uses TRBV7-3 with TRBJ2-5; the TCRdb D gene call, TRBD1, has no DNA to confirm it. In germline, CDR1 is SGHTA, CDR2 FQGTGA. The CDR3 contains 15 residues. CDR3: CASISKGGSQETQYF.

The genes are TRBV20-1 and TRBJ2-5; TCRdb names TRBD1, which stays unverified in the absence of DNA. There are 16 residues in the CDR3. Germline V gives CDR1 DFQATT, CDR2 SNEGSKA (reference sequence). This CDR3 is CSARRGAFTLGETQYF.

The chain is built from TRBV20-1 and TRBJ1-4. Germline CDR1 DFQATT, CDR2 SNEGSKA (reference sequence). CDR3 length: 13 amino acids. CDR3: CSARDLRGEKLFF.

The chain has TRBV19 and TRBJ2-2; TCRdb lists TRBD2, though no DNA is available to test this call. There are 16 residues in the CDR3. Looked up from germline, CDR1 is LNHDA and CDR2 is SQIVND (reference sequence). CDR3 loop: CASSVSSGANTGELFF.

This rearrangement joins TRBV12-3 or TRBV12-4 to TRBJ2-5; TCRdb outputs TRBD2, but without DNA this stays unchecked. The CDR3 is 14 residues long. CDR3: CASRSLAGGETQYF.

This chain joins TRBV27 and TRBJ2-1; TCRdb's D call of TRBD1 is untestable without DNA. The germline CDR1 and CDR2 sequences are MNHEY and SMNVEV (reference sequence). CDR3 size: 15 residues. The CDR3 is CASSKGGGWYNEQFF.

The chain carries TRBV28 and TRBJ2-1. Germline CDR1 is MDHEN and CDR2 is SYDVKM. CDR3 length: 13 amino acids. CDR3 amino acids: CASTQQSYNEQFF.

V gene TRBV9 combines with J gene TRBJ1-1; TCRdb picks TRBD1, but there is no DNA to check that call. The CDR3 runs to 14 residues. Germline V gene lookup returns CDR1 SGDLS and CDR2 YYNGEE. The chain's CDR3 is CASSVYPNRGQAFF. Drawing the rest from reference TRBV9 and TRBJ1-1, the complete variable domain is DSGVTQTPKHLITATGQRVTLRCSPRSGDLSVYWYQQSLDQGLQFLIQYYNGEERAKGNILERFSAQQFPDLHSELNLSSLELGDSALYFCASSVYPNRGQAFFGQGTRLTVV.

The chain is built from TRBV19 and TRBJ1-1; checking the TCRdb D call of TRBD1 is not possible without DNA. The length of the CDR3 is 13 residues. CDR1 is LNHDA and CDR2 is SQIVND in the germline V gene (reference sequence). CDR3 in amino acids: CASSGQGNTEAFF.

This chain links TRBV20-1 with TRBJ2-1; the TRBD2 assignment by TCRdb is unverifiable without DNA. Per the germline V gene, CDR1 is DFQATT and CDR2 is SNEGSKA (reference sequence). CDR3 length: 14 amino acids. The chain's CDR3 is CSASESGNLNEQFF.

The rearrangement uses TRBV4-1 and TRBJ2-1. This CDR3 has 17 amino acids. In germline, CDR1 is MGHRA, CDR2 YSYEKL. The CDR3 is CASSQDRFAAIYNEQFF.